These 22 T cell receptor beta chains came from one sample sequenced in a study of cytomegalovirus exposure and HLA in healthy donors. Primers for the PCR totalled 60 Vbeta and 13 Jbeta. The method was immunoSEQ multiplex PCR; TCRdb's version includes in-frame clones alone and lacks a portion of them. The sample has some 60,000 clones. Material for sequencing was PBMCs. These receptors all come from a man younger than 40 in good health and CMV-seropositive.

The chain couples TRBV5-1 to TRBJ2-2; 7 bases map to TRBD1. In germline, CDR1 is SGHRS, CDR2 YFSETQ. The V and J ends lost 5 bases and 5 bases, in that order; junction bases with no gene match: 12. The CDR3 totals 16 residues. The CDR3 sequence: CASSLTEGGGTGELFF. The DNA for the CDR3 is TGCGCCAGCAGTCTAACGGAAGGGGGCGGAACCGGGGAGCTGTTTTTT.

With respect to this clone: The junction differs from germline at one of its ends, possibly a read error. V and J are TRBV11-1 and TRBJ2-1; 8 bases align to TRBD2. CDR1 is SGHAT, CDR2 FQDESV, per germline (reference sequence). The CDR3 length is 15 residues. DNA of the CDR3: TGTGCCAGCAGCTTGGCGGGAGGCTCCGACAATGAGCAGTTCTTC. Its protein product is CASSLAGGSDNEQFF.

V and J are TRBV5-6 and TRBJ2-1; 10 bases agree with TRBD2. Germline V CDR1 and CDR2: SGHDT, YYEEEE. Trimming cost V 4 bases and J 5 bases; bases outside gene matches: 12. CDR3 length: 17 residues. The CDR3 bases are TGTGCCAGCAGCAAGACCGGGACTAGCGAAGTGGACAATGAGCAGTTCTTC. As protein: CASSKTGTSEVDNEQFF. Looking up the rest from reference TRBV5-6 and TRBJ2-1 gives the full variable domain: DAGVTQSPTHLIKTRGQQVTLRCSPKSGHDTVSWYQQALGQGPQFIFQYYEEEERQRGNFPDRFSGHQFPNYSSELNVNALLLGDSALYLCASSKTGTSEVDNEQFFGPGTRLTVL.

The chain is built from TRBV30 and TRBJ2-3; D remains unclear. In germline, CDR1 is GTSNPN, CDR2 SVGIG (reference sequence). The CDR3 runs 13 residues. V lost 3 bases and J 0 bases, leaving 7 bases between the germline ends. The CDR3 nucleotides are TGTGCCTGGAGACAGTCCAGCACAGATACGCAGTATTTT. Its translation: CAWRQSSTDTQYF.

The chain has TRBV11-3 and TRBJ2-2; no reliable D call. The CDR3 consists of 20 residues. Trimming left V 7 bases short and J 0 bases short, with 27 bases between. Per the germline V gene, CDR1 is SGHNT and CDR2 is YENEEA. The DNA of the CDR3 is TGTGCCAGCACTCTACCATTTGCACGGGTCGACGAGTCGAACACCGGGGAGCTGTTTTTT. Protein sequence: CASTLPFARVDESNTGELFF.

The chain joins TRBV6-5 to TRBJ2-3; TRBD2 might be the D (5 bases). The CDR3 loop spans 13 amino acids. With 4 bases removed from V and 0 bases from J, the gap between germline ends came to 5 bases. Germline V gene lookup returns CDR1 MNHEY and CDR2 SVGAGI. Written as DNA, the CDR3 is TGTGCCAGCAGTTGGACTAGCACAGATACGCAGTATTTT. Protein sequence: CASSWTSTDTQYF.

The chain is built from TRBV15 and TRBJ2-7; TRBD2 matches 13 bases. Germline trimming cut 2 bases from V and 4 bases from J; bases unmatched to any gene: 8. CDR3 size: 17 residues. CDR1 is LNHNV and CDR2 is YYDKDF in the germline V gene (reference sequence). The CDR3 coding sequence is TGTGCCACCAGCAGACTATGGACTAGCGGGAGAAAATACGAGCAGTACTTC. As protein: CATSRLWTSGRKYEQYF.

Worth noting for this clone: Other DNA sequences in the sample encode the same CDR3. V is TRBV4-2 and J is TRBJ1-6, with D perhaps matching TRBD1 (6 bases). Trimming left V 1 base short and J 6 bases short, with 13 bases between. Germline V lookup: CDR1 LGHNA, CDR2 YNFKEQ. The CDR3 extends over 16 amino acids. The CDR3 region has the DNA TGTGCCAGCAGCCAAGGGCGGACAGCTTCTAATTCACCCCTCCACTTT. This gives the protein CASSQGRTASNSPLHF.

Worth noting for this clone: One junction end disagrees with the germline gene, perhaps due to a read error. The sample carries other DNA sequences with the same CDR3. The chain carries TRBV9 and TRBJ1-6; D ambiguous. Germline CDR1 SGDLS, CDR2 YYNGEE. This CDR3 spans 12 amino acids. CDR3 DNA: TGTGCCAGCAGAGTAGGAGGATCACCCCTCCACTTT. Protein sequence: CASRVGGSPLHF. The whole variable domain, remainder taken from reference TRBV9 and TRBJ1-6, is DSGVTQTPKHLITATGQRVTLRCSPRSGDLSVYWYQQSLDQGLQFLIQYYNGEERAKGNILERFSAQQFPDLHSELNLSSLELGDSALYFCASRVGGSPLHFGNGTRLTVT.

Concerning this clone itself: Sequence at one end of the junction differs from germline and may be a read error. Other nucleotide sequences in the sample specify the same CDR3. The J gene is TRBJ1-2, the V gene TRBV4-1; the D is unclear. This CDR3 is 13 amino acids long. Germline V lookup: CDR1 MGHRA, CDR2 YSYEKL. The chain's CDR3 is CASSQDRESGYTF. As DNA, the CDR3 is TGTGCCAGCAGCCAGGACCGGGAATCGGGCTACACCTTC.

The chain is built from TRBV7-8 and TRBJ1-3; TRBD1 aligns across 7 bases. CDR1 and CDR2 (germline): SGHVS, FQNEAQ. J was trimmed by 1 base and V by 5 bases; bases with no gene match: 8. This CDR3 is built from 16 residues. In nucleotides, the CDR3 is TGTGCCAGCAGCAAGACTAACAGGGGTTCTGGAAACACCATATATTTT. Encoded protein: CASSKTNRGSGNTIYF. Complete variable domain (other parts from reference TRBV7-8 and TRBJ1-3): GAGVSQSPRYKVAKRGQDVALRCDPISGHVSLFWYQQALGQGPEFLTYFQNEAQLDKSGLPSDRFFAERPEGSVSTLKIQRTQQEDSAVYLCASSKTNRGSGNTIYFGEGSWLTVV.

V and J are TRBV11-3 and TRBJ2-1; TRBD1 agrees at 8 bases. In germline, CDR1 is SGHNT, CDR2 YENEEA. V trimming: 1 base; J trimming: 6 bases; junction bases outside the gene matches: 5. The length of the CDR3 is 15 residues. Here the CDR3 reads CASSLGTGIINEQFF. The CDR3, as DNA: TGTGCCAGCAGCTTAGGGACAGGGATAATCAATGAGCAGTTCTTC.

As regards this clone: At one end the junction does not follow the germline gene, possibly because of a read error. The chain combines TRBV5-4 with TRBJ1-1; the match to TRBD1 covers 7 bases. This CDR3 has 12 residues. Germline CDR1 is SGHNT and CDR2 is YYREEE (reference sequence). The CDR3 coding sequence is TGTGCCAGCAGCTCACAGGGGACTGAAGATTTCTTT. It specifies CASSSQGTEDFF. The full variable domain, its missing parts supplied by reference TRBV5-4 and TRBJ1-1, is ETGVTQSPTHLIKTRGQQVTLRCSSQSGHNTVSWYQQALGQGPQFIFQYYREEENGRGNFPPRFSGLQFPNYSSELNVNALELDDSALYLCASSSQGTEDFFGQGTRLTVV.

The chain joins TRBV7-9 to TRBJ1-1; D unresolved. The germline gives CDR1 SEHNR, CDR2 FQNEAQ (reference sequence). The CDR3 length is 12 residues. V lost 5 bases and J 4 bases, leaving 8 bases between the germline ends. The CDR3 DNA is TGTGCCAGCAGCCCAACGAGCACTGAAGCTTTCTTT. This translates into CASSPTSTEAFF.

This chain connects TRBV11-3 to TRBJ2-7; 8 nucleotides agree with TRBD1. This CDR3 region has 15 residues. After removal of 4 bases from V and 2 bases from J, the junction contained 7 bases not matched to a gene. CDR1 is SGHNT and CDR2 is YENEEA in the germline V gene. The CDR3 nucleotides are TGTGCCAGCAGCTCTCGGGACAGGAACGCCTACGAGCAGTACTTC. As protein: CASSSRDRNAYEQYF.

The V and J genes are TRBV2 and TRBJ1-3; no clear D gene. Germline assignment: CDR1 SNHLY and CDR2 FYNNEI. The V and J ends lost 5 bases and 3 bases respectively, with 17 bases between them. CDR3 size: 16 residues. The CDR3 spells CASSPTSLAYGNTIYF. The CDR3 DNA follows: TGTGCCAGCAGTCCCACATCCCTTGCTTATGGAAACACCATATATTTT.

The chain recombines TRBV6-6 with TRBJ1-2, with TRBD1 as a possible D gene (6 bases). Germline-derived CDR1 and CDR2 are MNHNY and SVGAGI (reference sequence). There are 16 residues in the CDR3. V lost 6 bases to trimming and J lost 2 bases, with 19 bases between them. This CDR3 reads CASSKSGRGINYGYTF. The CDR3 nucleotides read TGTGCCAGCAGCAAAAGTGGCAGGGGAATCAACTATGGCTACACCTTC.

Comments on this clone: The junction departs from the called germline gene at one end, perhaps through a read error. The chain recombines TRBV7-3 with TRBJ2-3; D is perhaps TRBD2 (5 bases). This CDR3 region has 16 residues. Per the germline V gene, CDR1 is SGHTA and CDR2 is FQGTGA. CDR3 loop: CASSLMSASSTDKQYF. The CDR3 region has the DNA TGTGCCAGCAGCTTAATGTCTGCTAGCAGCACAGATAAGCAGTATTTT. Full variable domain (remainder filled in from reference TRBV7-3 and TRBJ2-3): GAGVSQTPSNKVTEKGKYVELRCDPISGHTALYWYRQSLGQGPEFLIYFQGTGAADDSGLPNDRFFAVRPEGSVSTLKIQRTERGDSAVYLCASSLMSASSTDKQYFGPGTRLTVL.

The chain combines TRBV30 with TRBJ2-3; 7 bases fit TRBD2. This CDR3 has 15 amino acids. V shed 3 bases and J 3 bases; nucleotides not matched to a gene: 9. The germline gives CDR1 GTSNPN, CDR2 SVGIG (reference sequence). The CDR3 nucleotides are TGTGCCTGGAGGGGCGGGGCTAGCGGTACAGATACGCAGTATTTT. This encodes CAWRGGASGTDTQYF. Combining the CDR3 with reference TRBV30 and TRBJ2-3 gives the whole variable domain SQTIHQWPATLVQPVGSPLSLECTVEGTSNPNLYWYRQAAGRGLQLLFYSVGIGQISSEVPQNLSASRPQDRQFILSSKKLLLSDSGFYLCAWRGGASGTDTQYFGPGTRLTVL.

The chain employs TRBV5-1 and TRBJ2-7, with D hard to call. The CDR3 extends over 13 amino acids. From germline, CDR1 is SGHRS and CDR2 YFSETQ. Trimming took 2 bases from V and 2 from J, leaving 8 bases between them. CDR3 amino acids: CASSFRSPYEQYF. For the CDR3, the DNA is TGCGCCAGCAGCTTCCGGAGTCCCTACGAGCAGTACTTC. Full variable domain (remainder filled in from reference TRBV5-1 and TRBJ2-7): KAGVTQTPRYLIKTRGQQVTLSCSPISGHRSVSWYQQTPGQGLQFLFEYFSETQRNKGNFPGRFSGRQFSNSRSEMNVSTLELGDSALYLCASSFRSPYEQYFGPGTRLTVT.

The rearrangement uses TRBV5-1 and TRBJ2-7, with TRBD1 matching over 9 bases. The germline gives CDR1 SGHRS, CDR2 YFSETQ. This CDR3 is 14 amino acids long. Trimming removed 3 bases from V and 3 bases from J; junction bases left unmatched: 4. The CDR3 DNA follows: TGCGCCAGCAGCTGGGGACAGGGTGGCTACGAGCAGTACTTC. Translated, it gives CASSWGQGGYEQYF.

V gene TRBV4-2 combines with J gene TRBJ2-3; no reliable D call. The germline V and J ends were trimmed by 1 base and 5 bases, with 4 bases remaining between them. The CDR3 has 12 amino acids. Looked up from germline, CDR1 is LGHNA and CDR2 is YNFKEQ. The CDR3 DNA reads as TGTGCCAGCAGCCAAGTAGAAGATACGCAGTATTTT. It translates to CASSQVEDTQYF.